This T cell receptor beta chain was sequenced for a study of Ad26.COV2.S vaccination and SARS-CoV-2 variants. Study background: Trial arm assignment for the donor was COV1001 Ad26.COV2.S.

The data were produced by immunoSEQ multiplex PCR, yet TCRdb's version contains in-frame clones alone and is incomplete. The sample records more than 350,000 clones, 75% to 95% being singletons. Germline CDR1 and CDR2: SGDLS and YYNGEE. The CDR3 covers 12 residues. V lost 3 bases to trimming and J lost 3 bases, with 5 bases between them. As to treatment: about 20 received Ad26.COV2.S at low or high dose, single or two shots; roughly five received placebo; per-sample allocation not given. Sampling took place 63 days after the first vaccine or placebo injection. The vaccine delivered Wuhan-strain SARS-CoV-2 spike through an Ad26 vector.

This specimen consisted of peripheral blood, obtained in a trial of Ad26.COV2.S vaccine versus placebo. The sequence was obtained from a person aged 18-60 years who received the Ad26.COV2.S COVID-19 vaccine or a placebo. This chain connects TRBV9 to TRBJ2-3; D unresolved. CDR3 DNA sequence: TGTGCCAGCAGCGCCATTACAGATACGCAGTATTTT. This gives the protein CASSAITDTQYF.